This TCR beta chain was identified during a study of identical twins. CDR1 is ENHRY, CDR2 SYGVKD, per germline. The CDR3 totals 12 residues. Between the trimmed V and J ends, which lost 4 bases and 6 bases, there was a span of 6 bases. One entry per CDR3 protein results from TCRdb running MiXCR on the 5' RACE reads. Of fewer than 900,000 distinct CDR3 sequences listed, about 20% are singletons. This clonotype was found many times. These data were likewise used in another study, on T cells expressing NK-cell markers. Per that study: HCMV specificity of expanded NKG2C+ T cell clones remained unclear.

The specimen sequenced was PBMCs. The J gene is TRBJ1-4, the V gene TRBV10-3; no clear D gene. The clonotype originates from a woman aged 18-29 years in good health. The CDR3 DNA sequence: TGTGCCATCAGTGGGGCGGATGAAAAACTGTTTTTT. It codes for CAISGADEKLFF.